Each of the 11 T cell receptor beta chains below was sequenced from the same sample in a study of T cells in Graves' hyperthyroidism and ophthalmopathy. What was amplified from RNA transcripts were TCR beta CDR3 regions. During a first-round RT-PCR of the TCR CDR3, the HTBI primer set was used. TCRdb independently ran MiXCR on the multiplex PCR reads; one entry per CDR3 protein. There are 400,000 to 550,000 distinct CDR3 sequences in the sample; roughly a quarter occur only once, and 11% lies in the top ten. Sequencing was done on a sample of blood. Receptor source: a young woman with Graves' ophthalmopathy.

CDR3 nucleotides: TGTGCCAGCACCACAGGGGCATGGTCTGGAAACACCATATATTTT. Protein sequence: CASTTGAWSGNTIYF. The gene calls are TRBV3-1 and TRBJ1-3; 7 bases align to TRBD1. The CDR3 has 15 residues. Trimming cost V 7 bases and J 1 base; bases outside gene matches: 7. The germline V gene has CDR1 LGHDT and CDR2 YNNKEL (reference sequence).

This clonotype was seen repeatedly, ten times or more. The chain links TRBV7-2 to TRBJ2-7; 9 bases match TRBD1. The CDR3 has 15 amino acids. Germline CDR1 is SGHTA and CDR2 is FQGNSA. With V trimmed by 6 bases and J by 4 bases, 10 bases remained unmatched. The CDR3 sequence is CASRGGGTGTYEQYF. In nucleotides, the CDR3 is TGTGCCAGCAGGGGAGGTGGGACAGGGACATACGAGCAGTACTTC.

The sample holds a few counts of this clonotype. Written as DNA, the CDR3 is TGCGCCAGCAGCTATGGAGGGTTTAGGGATCAGCCCCAGCATTTT. Protein sequence: CASSYGGFRDQPQHF. The chain uses TRBV5-1 and TRBJ1-5, with no clear D. The CDR3 length is 15 residues. The V end lost 3 bases, the J end lost 5 bases, and 15 bases lay between the germline ends. Germline V gives CDR1 SGHRS, CDR2 YFSETQ.

This clonotype is a singleton in its sample. A clone one base away is much larger, so this may be a read error. This chain connects TRBV18 to TRBJ1-2, with no clear D. This CDR3 region has 14 residues. The germline V gene has CDR1 KGHSH and CDR2 LQKENI. The CDR3 here is CVSSLIWRNYGYTF. The CDR3, as DNA: TGTGTCAGCTCATTAATTTGGCGGAACTATGGCTACACCTTC.

This clonotype showed up many times. The chain carries TRBV10-1 and TRBJ2-5, with D maybe TRBD1 (6 bases). The CDR3 contains 13 residues. Per germline, CDR1 WNHNN and CDR2 SYGVQD (reference sequence). V dropped 4 bases and J dropped 3 bases, with 9 bases sitting between them. The CDR3 DNA is TGCGCCAGCAGTGGTTCAGGGGAAGAGACCCAGTACTTC. It codes for CASSGSGEETQYF.

This clonotype has at least ten counts. The chain is built from TRBV3-1 and TRBJ1-2; D ambiguous. CDR1 LGHDT and CDR2 YNNKEL come from the germline V gene (reference sequence). Trimming cost V 2 bases and J 5 bases, with 15 bases left between them. The CDR3 is 15 residues long. This CDR3 reads CASSQILTGFYGYTF. For the CDR3, the DNA is TGTGCCAGCAGCCAAATACTAACGGGGTTTTATGGCTACACCTTC. Filled out from reference TRBV3-1 and TRBJ1-2, the complete variable domain reads DTAVSQTPKYLVTQMGNDKSIKCEQNLGHDTMYWYKQDSKKFLKIMFSYNNKELIINETVPNRFSPKSPDKAHLNLHINSLELGDSAVYFCASSQILTGFYGYTFGSGTRLTVV.

The CDR3, as DNA: TGTGCCAGCAGCGCCTTAGCGGGGGGGCCTGTCAATGAGCAGTTCTTC. It specifies CASSALAGGPVNEQFF. This chain joins TRBV9 and TRBJ2-1; 11 bases fit TRBD2. This CDR3 is 16 amino acids long. Trimming removed 3 bases from V and 6 bases from J; junction bases left unmatched: 8. Per the germline V gene, CDR1 is SGDLS and CDR2 is YYNGEE.

This clonotype has at least ten counts. The chain's CDR3 is CASSLNGEGTEAFF. CDR3 DNA sequence: TGCGCCAGCAGCTTGAACGGGGAGGGCACTGAAGCTTTCTTT. V gene TRBV5-1 combines with J gene TRBJ1-1, with no clear D. The CDR3 covers 14 residues. Germline V gene sequence: CDR1 SGHRS, CDR2 YFSETQ. With 1 base removed from V and 4 bases from J, the gap between germline ends came to 11 bases.

There are a few counts of this clonotype. This sequence joins TRBV27 and TRBJ2-5; D is uncertain. Germline CDR1 MNHEY, CDR2 SMNVEV (reference sequence). The CDR3 is 10 amino acids. V was pared by 10 bases and J by 7 bases, with 10 bases between. CDR3 amino acids: CANLLGTQYF. CDR3 sequence (DNA): TGTGCCAACCTCCTAGGGACCCAGTACTTC.

The J gene is TRBJ2-7, the V gene TRBV6-1; 8 nucleotides align to TRBD1. With 8 bases clipped from V and 4 bases from J, the junction kept 7 bases outside the gene matches. CDR3 length: 13 residues. The germline V gene has CDR1 MNHNS and CDR2 SASEGT. This CDR3 reads CASRWQGAYEQYF. As DNA, the CDR3 is TGTGCCAGCCGGTGGCAGGGGGCGTACGAGCAGTACTTC.

This clonotype was counted at least ten times. At one end the junction does not follow the germline gene, possibly because of a read error. This rearrangement joins TRBV2 to TRBJ2-7; D ambiguous. CDR1 and CDR2 from the germline V gene are SNHLY and FYNNEI. This CDR3 has 14 amino acids. The CDR3 protein is CAGVLDGPSYGQYF. The CDR3 region has the DNA TGTGCCGGTGTTCTAGACGGTCCTTCCTACGGGCAGTACTTC.